Here is one T cell receptor (beta chain) with its context. This record belongs to a study of technical replicates of blood from a handful of donors. Sequencing used immunoSEQ multiplex PCR; TCRdb keeps in-frame clones, though not all of them. The data contain tens of thousands of clones, roughly 93% of them singletons. This CDR3 has 16 amino acids. Germline V CDR1 and CDR2: SGHRS, YFSETQ. The V end was cut by 2 bases, the J end by 0 bases, with 13 bases between. The specimen was T cells isolated from PBMCs. The genes are TRBV5-1 and TRBJ2-3; perhaps TRBD2 as D (7 bases). This receptor was taken from a human donor in good health. The CDR3 DNA follows: TGCGCCAGCAGCTTCCCGTCGGGGGGCAGCACAGATACGCAGTATTTT. Translating it yields CASSFPSGGSTDTQYF.